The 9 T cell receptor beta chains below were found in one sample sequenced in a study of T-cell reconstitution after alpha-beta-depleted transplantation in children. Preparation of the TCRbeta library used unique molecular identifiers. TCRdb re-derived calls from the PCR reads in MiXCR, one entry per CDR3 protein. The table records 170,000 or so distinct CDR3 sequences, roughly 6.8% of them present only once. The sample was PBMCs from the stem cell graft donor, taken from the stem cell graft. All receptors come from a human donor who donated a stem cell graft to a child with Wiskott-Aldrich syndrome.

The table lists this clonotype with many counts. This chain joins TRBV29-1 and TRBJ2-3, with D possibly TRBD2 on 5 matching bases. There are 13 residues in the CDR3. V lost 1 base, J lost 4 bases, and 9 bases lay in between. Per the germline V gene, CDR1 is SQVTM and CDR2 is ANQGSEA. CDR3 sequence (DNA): TGCAGCGTTGAAGTCCCAGCGGCAGATACGCAGTATTTT. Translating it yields CSVEVPAADTQYF.

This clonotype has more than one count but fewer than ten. The CDR3 bases are TGTGCCAGCAGCTCTCGGGGCGCGGGGATACAATCACCCCTCCACTTT. Protein sequence: CASSSRGAGIQSPLHF. J is TRBJ1-6 and V is TRBV7-9, with D perhaps TRBD1 (5 bases). The germline V gene has CDR1 SEHNR and CDR2 FQNEAQ (reference sequence). The CDR3 length is 16 residues. V gave up 4 bases and J gave up 10 bases, with 20 bases separating them.

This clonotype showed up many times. Written as DNA, the CDR3 is TGTGCCAGCAGTTCCGGGACCTCTGGCAATGAGCAGTTCTTC. The encoded protein is CASSSGTSGNEQFF. V and J are TRBV12-3 or TRBV12-4 and TRBJ2-1; D possibly uses TRBD1 or TRBD2 (5 bases each). The CDR3 has 14 amino acids. The germline V and J ends were trimmed by 4 bases and 6 bases, with 13 bases remaining between them.

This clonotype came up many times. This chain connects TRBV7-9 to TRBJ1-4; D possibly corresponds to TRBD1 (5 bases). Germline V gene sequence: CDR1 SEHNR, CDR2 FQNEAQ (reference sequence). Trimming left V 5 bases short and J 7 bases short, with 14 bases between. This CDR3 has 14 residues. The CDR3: CASSPPGRSEKLFF. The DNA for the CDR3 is TGTGCCAGCAGCCCTCCAGGGCGGTCTGAAAAACTGTTTTTT.

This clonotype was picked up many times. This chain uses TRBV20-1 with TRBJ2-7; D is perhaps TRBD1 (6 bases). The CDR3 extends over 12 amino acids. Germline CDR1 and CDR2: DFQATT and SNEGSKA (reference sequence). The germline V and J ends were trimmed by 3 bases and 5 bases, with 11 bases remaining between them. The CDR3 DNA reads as TGCAGTGCTAGTGTCCAGGGGCACGAGCAGTACTTC. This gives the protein CSASVQGHEQYF.

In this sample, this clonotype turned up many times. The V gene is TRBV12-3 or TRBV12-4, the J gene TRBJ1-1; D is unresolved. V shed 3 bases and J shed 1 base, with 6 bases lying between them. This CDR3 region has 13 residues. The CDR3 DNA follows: TGTGCCAGCAGTTTTGGTAGGAACACTGAAGCTTTCTTT. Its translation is CASSFGRNTEAFF.

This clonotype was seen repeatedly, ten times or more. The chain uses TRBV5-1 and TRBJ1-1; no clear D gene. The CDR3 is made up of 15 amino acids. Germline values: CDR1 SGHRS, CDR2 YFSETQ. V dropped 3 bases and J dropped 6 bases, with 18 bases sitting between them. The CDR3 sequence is CASSSAGSRVAEAFF. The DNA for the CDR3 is TGCGCCAGCAGCTCGGCGGGATCCCGTGTAGCTGAAGCTTTCTTT.

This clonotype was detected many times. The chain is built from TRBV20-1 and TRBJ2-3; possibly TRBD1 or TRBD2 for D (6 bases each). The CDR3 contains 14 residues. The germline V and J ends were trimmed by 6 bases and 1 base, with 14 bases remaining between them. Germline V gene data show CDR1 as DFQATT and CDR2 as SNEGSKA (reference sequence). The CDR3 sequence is CSAVTGAGTDTQYF. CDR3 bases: TGCAGTGCAGTTACGGGGGCCGGCACAGATACGCAGTATTTT.

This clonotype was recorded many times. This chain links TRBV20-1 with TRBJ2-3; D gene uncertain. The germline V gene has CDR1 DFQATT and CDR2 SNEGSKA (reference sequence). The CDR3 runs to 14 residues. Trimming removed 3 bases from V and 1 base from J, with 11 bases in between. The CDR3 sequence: CSASPVVGTDTQYF. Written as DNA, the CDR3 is TGCAGTGCTAGTCCGGTAGTTGGCACAGATACGCAGTATTTT.